This TCR beta chain was sequenced for a study of blood T cell repertoires in COVID-19. Study details: T cells, B-cell-depleted T cells, or PBMCs supplied cDNA or gDNA.

V was clipped by 4 bases and J by 5 bases; unmatched bases: 13. This CDR3 is 16 amino acids long. Germline CDR1 reads LGHDT; CDR2 reads YNNKEL (reference sequence). Those enrolled, adults aged about 18 to 95 years, came from about two dozen US areas. Participants reported their clinical history, and cohort assignment relied on those reports. Data came from immunoSEQ multiplex PCR; TCRdb stores just in-frame clones and leaves some out. The repertoire includes approximately 250,000 clones, about 87% of them detected once, and over 4% sits in the top ten. The clonotype originates from a woman in her 30s with acute COVID-19. The chain uses TRBV3-1 (or the pseudogene TRBV3-2) and TRBJ2-5; 7 nucleotides line up with TRBD2. The sample consisted of PBMCs or T cells enriched from blood (not recorded which). The CDR3, as DNA: TGTGCCAGCAGCCCGTTACGGGAGGAGGGGTGGGAGACCCAGTACTTC. As protein: CASSPLREEGWETQYF.